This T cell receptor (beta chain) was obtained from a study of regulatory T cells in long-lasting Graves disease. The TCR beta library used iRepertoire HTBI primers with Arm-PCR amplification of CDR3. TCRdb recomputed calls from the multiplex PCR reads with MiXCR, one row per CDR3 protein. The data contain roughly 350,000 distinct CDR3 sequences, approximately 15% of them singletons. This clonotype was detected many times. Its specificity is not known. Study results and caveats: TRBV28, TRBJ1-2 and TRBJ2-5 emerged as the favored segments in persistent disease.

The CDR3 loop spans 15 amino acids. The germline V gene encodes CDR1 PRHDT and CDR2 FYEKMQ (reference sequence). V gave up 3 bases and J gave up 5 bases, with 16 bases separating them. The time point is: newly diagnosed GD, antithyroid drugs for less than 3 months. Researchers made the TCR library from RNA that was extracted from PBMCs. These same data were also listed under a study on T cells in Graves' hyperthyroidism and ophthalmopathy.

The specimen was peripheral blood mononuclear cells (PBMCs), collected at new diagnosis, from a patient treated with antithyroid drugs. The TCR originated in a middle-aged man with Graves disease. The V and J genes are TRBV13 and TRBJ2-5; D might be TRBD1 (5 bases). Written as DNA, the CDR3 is TGTGCCAGCAGCTTGGTCAGGGATTGGCGTGAGACCCAGTACTTC. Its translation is CASSLVRDWRETQYF.